These 19 T cell receptor beta chains were all obtained from the same sample, sequenced in a study of blood T cell repertoires in COVID-19. Here immunoSEQ multiplex PCR was the method, and the copy in TCRdb shows in-frame clones only, minus some. Found here are approximately 200,000 clones, about 82% of them singletons; the top ten hold approximately 5.4%. The sample consisted of peripheral blood. Receptors originate from a woman in her 30s with acute or convalescent COVID-19.

The CDR3 nucleotides read TGTGCCAGCAGTTTATCGGGCAGGGCTCCCGGGGAGCTGTTTTTT. The encoded protein is CASSLSGRAPGELFF. The chain carries TRBV27 and TRBJ2-2; D may be TRBD1 (5 bases). This CDR3 contains 15 residues. The V end lost 0 bases, the J end lost 6 bases, and 11 bases lay between the germline ends. Germline CDR1 is MNHEY and CDR2 is SMNVEV (reference sequence).

This chain uses TRBV15 with TRBJ2-2; maybe TRBD2 (6 bases). V was shortened by 3 bases and J by 4 bases, with 15 bases between the two germline ends. Germline V CDR1 and CDR2: LNHNV, YYDKDF (reference sequence). The CDR3 is 16 amino acids. CDR3 protein: CATSSAGTWATGELFF. The CDR3 coding sequence is TGTGCCACCAGCAGTGCTGGGACTTGGGCCACCGGGGAGCTGTTTTTT.

This clone came up once. V is TRBV4-2 and J is TRBJ1-4; maybe TRBD1 (6 bases). The V end lost 4 bases, the J end lost 4 bases, and 10 bases lay between the germline ends. Germline lookup yields CDR1 LGHNA and CDR2 YNFKEQ. The CDR3 covers 14 residues. The CDR3 region is CASSRQEINEKLFF. The CDR3 DNA reads as TGTGCCAGCAGCCGACAGGAGATTAATGAAAAACTGTTTTTT.

V is TRBV4-3 and J is TRBJ2-1, with 8 bases that match TRBD1. This CDR3 has 16 amino acids. Germline values: CDR1 LGHNA, CDR2 YSLEER. With V trimmed by 2 bases and J by 3 bases, 6 bases remained unmatched. The CDR3 DNA sequence: TGCGCCAGCAGCCAATTTGTAACAGGGGGCTACAATGAGCAGTTCTTC. It codes for CASSQFVTGGYNEQFF.

This chain uses TRBV28 with TRBJ1-2; maybe TRBD1 (6 bases). The CDR3 is 13 amino acids. Per the germline V gene, CDR1 is MDHEN and CDR2 is SYDVKM. V lost 7 bases, J lost 5 bases, and 14 bases lay in between. Here the CDR3 reads CASNLDSPYGYTF. CDR3 bases: TGTGCCAGCAATTTGGACAGTCCTTATGGCTACACCTTC.

The V gene is TRBV27, the J gene TRBJ1-1; the D is unclear. The CDR3 is made up of 14 amino acids. Germline CDR1 MNHEY, CDR2 SMNVEV (reference sequence). Trimming cost V 3 bases and J 2 bases, with 10 bases left between them. The CDR3 loop reads CASSLRRVNTEAFF. The DNA of the CDR3 is TGTGCCAGCAGTTTGAGGAGGGTCAACACTGAAGCTTTCTTT.

The chain employs TRBV5-5 and TRBJ1-1; 9 nucleotides agree with TRBD1. The CDR3 sequence is 16 residues long. Germline V lookup: CDR1 SGHKS, CDR2 YYEKEE (reference sequence). With 3 bases clipped from V and 1 base from J, the junction kept 7 bases outside the gene matches. CDR3 sequence: CASSSPGQGQNTEAFF. DNA of the CDR3: TGTGCCAGCAGCTCACCGGGACAGGGTCAGAACACTGAAGCTTTCTTT.

This clone was recorded a few times. The rearrangement joins TRBV5-1 to TRBJ1-3, with TRBD1 as a possible D gene (6 bases). Between the trimmed V and J ends, which lost 1 base and 7 bases, there was a span of 21 bases. From germline, CDR1 is SGHRS and CDR2 YFSETQ. This CDR3 has 17 residues. Here the CDR3 reads CASSLFGGQGPSNTIYF. CDR3 DNA sequence: TGCGCCAGCAGCTTGTTTGGGGGCCAAGGACCGAGTAACACCATATATTTT.

The gene calls are TRBV2 and TRBJ1-2; 7 nucleotides match TRBD1. The V gene end was trimmed by 5 bases and the J gene end by 6 bases; junction bases not matched to a gene: 6. Per germline, CDR1 SNHLY and CDR2 FYNNEI. The CDR3 consists of 13 residues. The CDR3 reads CASSLRQGDGYTF. CDR3 coding DNA: TGTGCCAGCAGTCTTCGACAGGGTGATGGCTACACCTTC. Full variable domain (remainder filled in from reference TRBV2 and TRBJ1-2): EPEVTQTPSHQVTQMGQEVILRCVPISNHLYFYWYRQILGQKVEFLVSFYNNEISEKSEIFDDQFSVERPDGSNFTLKIRSTKLEDSAMYFCASSLRQGDGYTFGSGTRLTVV.

The V and J genes are TRBV28 and TRBJ1-4; D not resolved. Germline V gives CDR1 MDHEN, CDR2 SYDVKM. With 1 base removed from V and 8 bases from J, the gap between germline ends came to 14 bases. The CDR3 sequence is 15 residues long. The CDR3 loop reads CASSLSLPGGEKLFF. The CDR3 DNA reads as TGTGCCAGCAGTTTATCTTTGCCAGGAGGAGAAAAACTGTTTTTT.

This clone was counted a single time. V usage is TRBV7-2 and J usage is TRBJ1-5; TRBD1 matches 8 bases. The V and J ends lost 5 bases and 6 bases, in that order; junction bases with no gene match: 12. The CDR3 has 16 residues. The germline V gene has CDR1 SGHTA and CDR2 FQGNSA. The CDR3 DNA reads as TGTGCCAGCAGCCTAAGCGGACAGGGTGAAGGTCAGCCCCAGCATTTT. This encodes CASSLSGQGEGQPQHF.

CDR3 protein: CAISESGTGTDTQYF. The CDR3 region has the DNA TGTGCCATCAGTGAGTCGGGGACAGGGACAGATACGCAGTATTTT. The chain joins TRBV10-3 to TRBJ2-3; TRBD1 aligns across 9 bases. The CDR3 runs to 15 residues. Germline CDR1 is ENHRY and CDR2 is SYGVKD. The V segment lost 0 bases and the J segment 3 bases; nucleotides outside the gene matches: 1.

The J gene is TRBJ2-1, the V gene TRBV5-1, with D unclear. Germline CDR1 SGHRS, CDR2 YFSETQ. The V end was cut by 0 bases, the J end by 0 bases, with 7 bases between. The CDR3 contains 15 residues. CDR3: CASSLGSSSYNEQFF. The CDR3 DNA is TGCGCCAGCAGCTTGGGGAGTTCCTCCTACAATGAGCAGTTCTTC.

The V gene is TRBV29-1, the J gene TRBJ2-1, with D possibly being TRBD2 (5 bases). Trimming left V 1 base short and J 4 bases short, with 11 bases between. The V gene's germline CDR1 is SQVTM and CDR2 ANQGSEA. The CDR3 is made up of 14 amino acids. The CDR3 nucleotides read TGCAGCGTTGAAGCGGCGGGCGCGTACAATGAGCAGTTCTTC. Translated, it gives CSVEAAGAYNEQFF.

This clone is a singleton in its sample. The J gene is TRBJ2-1, the V gene TRBV18; 10 nucleotides line up with TRBD2. Germline V gives CDR1 KGHSH, CDR2 LQKENI. The CDR3 spans 15 residues. V lost 3 bases to trimming and J lost 6 bases; unmatched junction nucleotides: 5. For the CDR3, the DNA is TGTGCCAGCTCACCCGGGACTAGCGAAGGCAATGAGCAGTTCTTC. Residues: CASSPGTSEGNEQFF. Combining the CDR3 with reference TRBV18 and TRBJ2-1 gives the whole variable domain NAGVMQNPRHLVRRRGQEARLRCSPMKGHSHVYWYRQLPEEGLKFMVYLQKENIIDESGMPKERFSAEFPKEGPSILRIQQVVRGDSAAYFCASSPGTSEGNEQFFGPGTRLTVL.

The chain combines TRBV7-9 with TRBJ2-6, with 7 nucleotides matching TRBD1. The CDR3 has 17 amino acids. V lost 6 bases, J lost 0 bases, and 8 bases stayed unmatched. The germline V gene encodes CDR1 SEHNR and CDR2 FQNEAQ (reference sequence). CDR3 nucleotides: TGTGCCAGCAGGACAGGGTTGGACCCCTCTGGGGCCAACGTCCTGACTTTC. This gives the protein CASRTGLDPSGANVLTF.

The chain carries TRBV18 and TRBJ1-5; TRBD1 agrees at 11 bases. The germline V gene encodes CDR1 KGHSH and CDR2 LQKENI. The CDR3 totals 13 residues. V lost 8 bases to trimming and J lost 4 bases; unmatched junction nucleotides: 1. The CDR3 sequence: CASGTGGNQPQHF. In DNA form, the CDR3 reads TGTGCCAGCGGGACAGGGGGAAATCAGCCCCAGCATTTT. Full variable domain (rest looked up from reference TRBV18 and TRBJ1-5): NAGVMQNPRHLVRRRGQEARLRCSPMKGHSHVYWYRQLPEEGLKFMVYLQKENIIDESGMPKERFSAEFPKEGPSILRIQQVVRGDSAAYFCASGTGGNQPQHFGDGTRLSIL.

The chain joins TRBV30 to TRBJ2-2, with TRBD2 identical over 13 bases. The CDR3 covers 16 residues. The germline V gene has CDR1 GTSNPN and CDR2 SVGIG (reference sequence). The trim removed 4 bases at V and 7 bases at J, leaving 9 bases unmatched. CDR3 residues: CAWKVLAGGPHGELFF. CDR3 bases: TGTGCCTGGAAGGTACTAGCGGGGGGGCCTCACGGGGAGCTGTTTTTT.

This clone was counted a few times. This rearrangement joins TRBV30 to TRBJ2-1, with TRBD2 matching 8 bases. The CDR3 length is 14 residues. Germline trimming cut 0 bases from V and 8 bases from J; bases unmatched to any gene: 6. Germline V gives CDR1 GTSNPN, CDR2 SVGIG (reference sequence). The chain's CDR3 is CAWSVPAGVYEQFF. The CDR3 coding sequence is TGTGCCTGGAGTGTACCAGCGGGAGTCTATGAGCAGTTCTTC. The entire variable domain, with the rest obtained from reference TRBV30 and TRBJ2-1, is as follows: SQTIHQWPATLVQPVGSPLSLECTVEGTSNPNLYWYRQAAGRGLQLLFYSVGIGQISSEVPQNLSASRPQDRQFILSSKKLLLSDSGFYLCAWSVPAGVYEQFFGPGTRLTVL.